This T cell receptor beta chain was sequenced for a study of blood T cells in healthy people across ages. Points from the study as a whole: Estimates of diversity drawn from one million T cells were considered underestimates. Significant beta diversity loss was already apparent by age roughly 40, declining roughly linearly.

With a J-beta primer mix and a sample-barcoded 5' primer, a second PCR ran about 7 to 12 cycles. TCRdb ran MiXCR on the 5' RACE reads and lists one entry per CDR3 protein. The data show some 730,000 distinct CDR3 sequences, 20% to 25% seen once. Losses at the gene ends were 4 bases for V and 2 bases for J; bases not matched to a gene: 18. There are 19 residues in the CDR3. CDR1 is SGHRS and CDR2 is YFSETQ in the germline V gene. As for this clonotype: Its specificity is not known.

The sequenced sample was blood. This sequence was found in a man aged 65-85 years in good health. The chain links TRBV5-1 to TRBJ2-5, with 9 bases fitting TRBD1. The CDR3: CASSLVDRDREVGQETQYF. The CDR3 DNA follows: TGCGCCAGCAGCCTGGTGGACCGGGACAGGGAGGTCGGGCAAGAGACCCAGTACTTC.